This T cell receptor (beta chain) is from a study of molecular identifiers for immune sequencing clone quantification. The CDR3 has 14 residues. Looked up from germline, CDR1 is SGHKS and CDR2 is YYEKEE (reference sequence). Trimming pared 7 bases from V and 0 bases from J, leaving 10 bases between. Bulk TCR libraries were made with methods that had been previously described and with listed TCR primers. MiXCR, run by TCRdb on the PCR reads, gives a single entry per CDR3 protein. The data hold approximately 630,000 distinct CDR3 sequences, with 25% observed a single time. The chain carries TRBV5-5 and TRBJ2-2, with D uncertain. The sequencing input was naive CD8+ T cells from blood, with Jurkat cell RNA spiked in. The subset denotes: FACS-sorted CD8+CD4-CCR7+CD45RA+ naive T cells. This TCR was sampled from a human donor in good health. Some libraries in this study had Jurkat cell RNA spiked in. CDR3 protein: CASGRPTNTGELFF. CDR3 nucleotide sequence: TGTGCCAGCGGCAGACCGACGAACACCGGGGAGCTGTTTTTT. Full variable domain (rest looked up from reference TRBV5-5 and TRBJ2-2): DAGVTQSPTHLIKTRGQQVTLRCSPISGHKSVSWYQQVLGQGPQFIFQYYEKEERGRGNFPDRFSARQFPNYSSELNVNALLLGDSALYLCASGRPTNTGELFFGEGSRLTVL.